This TCR beta chain is drawn from a study of T-cell reconstitution after alpha-beta-depleted transplantation in children. This clonotype was counted only a few times. A library of TCRbeta sequences, prepared with unique molecular identifiers, was generated. TCRdb recomputed calls from the PCR reads with MiXCR, one row per CDR3 protein. The sample holds over 550,000 distinct CDR3 sequences, approximately 10% seen once. The CDR3 extends over 14 amino acids. Unmatched junction bases numbered 7, after V lost 7 bases and J lost 2 bases. The receptor was isolated from a human donor who donated a stem cell graft to a child with acute myeloid leukemia. The chain couples TRBV12-3 or TRBV12-4 to TRBJ1-2, with TRBD1 identical over 7 bases. Sequenced material: PBMCs from the stem cell graft donor, taken from the stem cell graft. As DNA, the CDR3 is TGTGCCAGCATGGGGACAGATTTGAACTATGGCTACACCTTC. Amino acids: CASMGTDLNYGYTF.